The 23 T cell receptor beta chains presented below share a single source sample, sequenced in a study of identical twins. A single record per CDR3 protein comes from TCRdb applying MiXCR to the 5' RACE reads. Among 1.5 million to 2 million distinct CDR3 sequences, 32% were seen once, and the ten largest hold approximately 0.29%. Sequencing used cord blood. The receptors here all came from a newborn girl in good health.

The gene calls are TRBV12-3 or TRBV12-4 and TRBJ2-1; D is undetermined. Between the trimmed V and J ends, which lost 6 bases and 12 bases, there was a span of 9 bases. This CDR3 is built from 10 residues. For the CDR3, the DNA is TGTGCCAGCAGCCCCTGGCGGCAGTTCTTC. Encoded protein: CASSPWRQFF.

This sequence joins TRBV27 and TRBJ2-1; D gene ambiguous. The end of the DNA fits TRBJ2-7 better, so the J call may be wrong. CDR1 is MNHEY and CDR2 is SMNVEV in the germline V gene (reference sequence). The CDR3 spans 14 residues. CDR3 region: CASSTTYSYNEQYF. The CDR3 coding sequence is TGTGCCAGCAGTACAACATACTCCTACAATGAGCAGTACTTC.

This clonotype was seen more than once but under ten times. V is TRBV18 and J is TRBJ2-7, with unresolved D. V shed 2 bases and J shed 2 bases, with 16 bases lying between them. The CDR3 contains 16 residues. CDR1 is KGHSH, CDR2 LQKENI, per germline. CDR3 nucleotides: TGTGCCAGCTCACCAGGACCCGCCCTGAGCACCTACGAGCAGTACTTC. It encodes CASSPGPALSTYEQYF.

In DNA, the CDR3 is TGTGCCAGCAGCTCCAAACCTACCCTAAGGACCGACGAGCAGTACTTC. Amino acid sequence: CASSSKPTLRTDEQYF. The genes are TRBV5-6 and TRBJ2-7; no firm D call. The CDR3 has 16 residues. Germline V gene data show CDR1 as SGHDT and CDR2 as YYEEEE. The V end lost 3 bases, the J end lost 5 bases, and 21 bases lay between the germline ends.

This chain uses TRBV11-2 with TRBJ2-7; a possible D gene is TRBD1 (5 bases). The V end was cut by 1 base, the J end by 3 bases, with 16 bases between. Germline assignment: CDR1 SGHAT and CDR2 FQNNGV. The CDR3 contains 16 residues. CDR3 protein: CASSLARGRAYYEQYF. For the CDR3, the DNA is TGTGCCAGCAGCTTAGCCCGCGGCAGGGCGTACTACGAGCAGTACTTC.

On this clonotype itself: One end of the junction does not line up with germline, which may come from a read error. The chain carries TRBV4-1 and TRBJ1-5; no definite D call. The CDR3 runs 14 residues. Germline assignment: CDR1 MGHRA and CDR2 YSYEKL. CDR3: CASSQEGINRPQHF. The CDR3 DNA reads TGCGCCAGCAGCCAAGAGGGGATCAATCGGCCCCAGCATTTT.

This clonotype has more than one count but fewer than ten. This sequence joins TRBV6-2 or TRBV6-3 and TRBJ1-5; perhaps TRBD1 as D (6 bases). V was pared by 2 bases and J by 6 bases, with 11 bases between. The CDR3 covers 14 residues. Looked up from germline, CDR1 is MNHEY and CDR2 is SVGEGT. This chain's CDR3 is CASSYGGRSQPQHF. The DNA of the CDR3 is TGTGCCAGCAGTTACGGGGGGCGCAGTCAGCCCCAGCATTTT.

The chain has TRBV20-1 and TRBJ1-1; D might be TRBD1 (6 bases). CDR3 length: 14 amino acids. Germline loops: CDR1 DFQATT, CDR2 SNEGSKA (reference sequence). The V end lost 1 base, the J end lost 1 base, and 10 bases lay between the germline ends. In DNA, the CDR3 is TGCAGTGCTAGAGGGGCGGGGGCGAACACTGAAGCTTTCTTT. It is translated as CSARGAGANTEAFF.

This clonotype was seen only once. One junction end disagrees with the germline gene, perhaps due to a read error. The chain combines TRBV7-2 with TRBJ2-5; the match to TRBD2 covers 10 bases. The DNA end is more similar to TRBJ2-7, so the J call may be wrong. This CDR3 is built from 15 residues. From germline, CDR1 is SGHTA and CDR2 FQGNSA. The CDR3 DNA reads TGTGCCTGCAGCTTAGTCACTAGCGGGAACTACGAGCAGTACTTC. This codes for CACSLVTSGNYEQYF.

The chain employs TRBV20-1 and TRBJ2-1; 12 bases agree with TRBD2. This CDR3 spans 15 amino acids. Germline CDR1 reads DFQATT; CDR2 reads SNEGSKA (reference sequence). J lost 6 bases, V lost 1 base, and 4 bases had no gene match. Here the CDR3 DNA reads TGCAGTGCTAGAGGGACTAGCGGGATACCCAATGAGCAGTTCTTC. Translating it yields CSARGTSGIPNEQFF.

This rearrangement joins TRBV29-1 to TRBJ2-1; perhaps TRBD1 as D (5 bases). The J call may be wrong; the DNA end is better matched by TRBJ2-7. The V gene's germline CDR1 is SQVTM and CDR2 ANQGSEA. The CDR3 runs 13 residues. The CDR3 loop reads CSVVAGPLGEQYF. In DNA form, the CDR3 reads TGCAGCGTTGTCGCAGGGCCATTGGGGGAGCAGTACTTC.

J is TRBJ2-1 and V is TRBV4-1; D is unclear. CDR3 length: 16 amino acids. CDR1 is MGHRA and CDR2 is YSYEKL in the germline V gene. V shed 1 base and J shed 0 bases, with 10 bases lying between them. CDR3 nucleotide sequence: TGCGCCAGCAGCCAAGGGTACACTTACTCCTACAATGAGCAGTTCTTC. Its translation is CASSQGYTYSYNEQFF.

There are a few counts of this clonotype. The V call is TRBV9, the J call TRBJ2-1; D remains ambiguous. Looked up from germline, CDR1 is SGDLS and CDR2 is YYNGEE. The CDR3 spans 13 residues. V was clipped by 0 bases and J by 8 bases, with 9 bases between them. The CDR3 loop is CASSVVTGDEQFF. The CDR3 DNA reads TGTGCCAGCAGCGTAGTAACGGGTGATGAGCAGTTCTTC.

The chain employs TRBV6-5 and TRBJ1-1; 8 bases fit TRBD1. CDR3 length: 14 amino acids. Germline V gene lookup returns CDR1 MNHEY and CDR2 SVGAGI. Trimming took 2 bases from V and 6 from J; bases not matched to a gene: 5. This CDR3 is CASSYPGQGAEAFF. The CDR3 nucleotides are TGTGCCAGCAGTTACCCCGGACAGGGCGCTGAAGCTTTCTTT.

V and J are TRBV10-3 and TRBJ1-3; tentatively, D is TRBD1 (6 bases). The CDR3 is 13 amino acids. Trimming pared 8 bases from V and 0 bases from J, leaving 8 bases between. Per the germline V gene, CDR1 is ENHRY and CDR2 is SYGVKD. The CDR3 nucleotides read TGTGCCATCGGGACACCCTCTGGAAACACCATATATTTT. This codes for CAIGTPSGNTIYF.

Points on this clonotype: Since no conserved phenylalanine or tryptophan closes the CDR3, a read error is the likely cause. V usage is TRBV5-5 and J usage is TRBJ1-5; no clear D gene. This CDR3 is built from 14 residues. V lost 0 bases and J lost 7, with 11 bases in between. Germline loops: CDR1 SGHKS, CDR2 YYEKEE (reference sequence). For the CDR3, the DNA is TGTGCCAGCAGCTTGGGGCAGGCCCAACAGCCCCAGCATTCT. Protein product: CASSLGQAQQPQHS.

This clonotype was counted a few times. The gene calls are TRBV20-1 and TRBJ2-7; the match to TRBD2 covers 11 bases. With 1 base clipped from V and 4 bases from J, the junction kept 9 bases outside the gene matches. This CDR3 has 16 residues. Germline V lookup: CDR1 DFQATT, CDR2 SNEGSKA (reference sequence). CDR3 DNA: TGCAGTGCTAGAGTGTCGCTAGCGGGGGGAGGTTACGAGCAGTACTTC. As protein: CSARVSLAGGGYEQYF.

The V gene is TRBV20-1, the J gene TRBJ2-7; D is uncertain. Germline CDR1 DFQATT, CDR2 SNEGSKA (reference sequence). The germline V and J ends were trimmed by 3 bases and 4 bases, with 10 bases remaining between them. The CDR3 is made up of 12 amino acids. The CDR3 protein is CSASLSLYEQYF. In DNA form, the CDR3 reads TGCAGTGCTAGTCTTTCCCTTTACGAGCAGTACTTC.

The chain is built from TRBV9 and TRBJ2-2; unclear D gene. CDR1 is SGDLS and CDR2 is YYNGEE in the germline V gene. The V and J ends lost 0 bases and 4 bases respectively, with 7 bases between them. The length of the CDR3 is 14 residues. The CDR3 sequence is CASSVDKGTGELFF. The CDR3 region has the DNA TGTGCCAGCAGCGTAGACAAGGGCACCGGGGAGCTGTTTTTT.

V usage is TRBV6-1 and J usage is TRBJ1-6; TRBD1 agrees at 12 bases. The CDR3 covers 20 residues. V shed 6 bases, J shed 0 bases, and the junction held 12 bases outside the gene matches. Looked up from germline, CDR1 is MNHNS and CDR2 is SASEGT. CDR3 residues: CASRGARDRGLSSYNSPLHF. CDR3 nucleotide sequence: TGTGCCAGCAGAGGAGCCCGGGACAGGGGGCTGAGCTCCTATAATTCACCCCTCCACTTT.

The J gene is TRBJ2-2, the V gene TRBV28; D call uncertain. Trimming took 7 bases from V and 0 from J, leaving 6 bases between them. The V gene's germline CDR1 is MDHEN and CDR2 SYDVKM. There are 13 residues in the CDR3. CDR3 sequence: CASKWANTGELFF. CDR3 bases: TGTGCCAGCAAGTGGGCGAACACCGGGGAGCTGTTTTTT.

Of note for this clonotype: The junction departs from the called germline gene at one end, perhaps through a read error. The chain employs TRBV20-1 and TRBJ1-2, with 8 bases fitting TRBD1. CDR3 length equals 15 residues. Per germline, CDR1 DFQATT and CDR2 SNEGSKA (reference sequence). This CDR3 is CSARDDRGGNYDYTF. In DNA form, the CDR3 reads TGCAGTGCTAGAGACGACAGGGGAGGTAACTATGACTACACCTTC.

In its sample, this clonotype was seen a few times. The V and J genes are TRBV4-1 and TRBJ2-3; maybe TRBD2 (7 bases). CDR1 is MGHRA, CDR2 YSYEKL, per germline. Deletions cut 1 base from V and 4 bases from J, with 15 bases between. The CDR3 is made up of 16 amino acids. As DNA, the CDR3 is TGCGCCAGCAGCCAAGCCCTCAGGGGAGGGGCAGATACGCAGTATTTT. Translating gives CASSQALRGGADTQYF.